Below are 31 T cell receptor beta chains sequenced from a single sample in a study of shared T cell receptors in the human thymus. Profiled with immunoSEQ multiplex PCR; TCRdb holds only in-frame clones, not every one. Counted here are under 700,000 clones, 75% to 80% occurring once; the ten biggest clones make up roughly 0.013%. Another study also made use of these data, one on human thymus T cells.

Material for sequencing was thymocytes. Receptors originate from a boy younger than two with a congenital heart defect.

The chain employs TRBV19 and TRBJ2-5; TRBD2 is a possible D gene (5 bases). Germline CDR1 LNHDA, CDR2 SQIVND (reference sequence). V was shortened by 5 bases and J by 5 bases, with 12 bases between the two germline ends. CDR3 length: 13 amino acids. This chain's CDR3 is CASSWGVGETQYF. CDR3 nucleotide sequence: TGTGCCAGTAGTTGGGGAGTAGGGGAGACCCAGTACTTC.

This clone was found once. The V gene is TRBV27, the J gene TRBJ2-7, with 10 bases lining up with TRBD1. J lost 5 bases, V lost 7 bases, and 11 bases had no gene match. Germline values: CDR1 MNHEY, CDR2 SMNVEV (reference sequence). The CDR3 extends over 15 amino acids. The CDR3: CASNSGTGVGNEQYF. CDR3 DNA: TGTGCCAGCAACTCCGGGACAGGGGTGGGCAACGAGCAGTACTTC.

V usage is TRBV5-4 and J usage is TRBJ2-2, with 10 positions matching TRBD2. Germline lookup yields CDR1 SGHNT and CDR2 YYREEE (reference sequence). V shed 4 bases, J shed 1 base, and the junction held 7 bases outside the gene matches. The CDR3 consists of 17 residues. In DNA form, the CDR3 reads TGTGCCAGCAGCCTCTATAGCGGGAGGCGGAACACCGGGGAGCTGTTTTTT. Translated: CASSLYSGRRNTGELFF.

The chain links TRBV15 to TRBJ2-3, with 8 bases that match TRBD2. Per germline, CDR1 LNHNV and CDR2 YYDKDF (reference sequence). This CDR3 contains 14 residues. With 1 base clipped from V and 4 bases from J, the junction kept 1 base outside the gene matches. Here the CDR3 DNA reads TGTGCCACCAGCAGAGGGCGGGAGGCAGATACGCAGTATTTT. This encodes CATSRGREADTQYF.

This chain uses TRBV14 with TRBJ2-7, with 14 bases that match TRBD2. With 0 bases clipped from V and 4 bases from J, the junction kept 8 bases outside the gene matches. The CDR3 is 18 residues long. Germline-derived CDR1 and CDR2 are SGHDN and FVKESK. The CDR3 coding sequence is TGTGCCAGCAGCCAAGAGGGACTAGCGGGAGCAAGAGGATACGAGCAGTACTTC. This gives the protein CASSQEGLAGARGYEQYF.

The CDR3 is CASSLASGYGGTDTQYF. In nucleotides, the CDR3 is TGTGCCAGCAGCTTAGCGTCCGGGTACGGGGGCACAGATACGCAGTATTTT. The chain employs TRBV7-2 and TRBJ2-3, with D perhaps matching TRBD2 (5 bases). Germline V gene sequence: CDR1 SGHTA, CDR2 FQGNSA. The CDR3 runs 17 residues. The V and J ends lost 0 bases and 1 base respectively, with 14 bases between them.

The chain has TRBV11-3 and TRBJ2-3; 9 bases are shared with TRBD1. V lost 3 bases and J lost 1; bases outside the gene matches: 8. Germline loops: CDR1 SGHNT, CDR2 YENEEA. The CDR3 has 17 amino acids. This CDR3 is CASSLDLRDRGTDTQYF. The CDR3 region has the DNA TGTGCCAGCAGCTTGGACCTCCGGGACAGGGGCACAGATACGCAGTATTTT.

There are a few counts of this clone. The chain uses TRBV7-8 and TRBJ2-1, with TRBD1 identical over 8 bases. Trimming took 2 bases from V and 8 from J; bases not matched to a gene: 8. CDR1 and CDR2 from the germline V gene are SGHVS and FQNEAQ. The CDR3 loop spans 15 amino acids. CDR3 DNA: TGTGCCAGCAGCTTAAAGTACGGACAGGGCTATGAGCAGTTCTTC. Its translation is CASSLKYGQGYEQFF. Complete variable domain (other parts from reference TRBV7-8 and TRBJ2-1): GAGVSQSPRYKVAKRGQDVALRCDPISGHVSLFWYQQALGQGPEFLTYFQNEAQLDKSGLPSDRFFAERPEGSVSTLKIQRTQQEDSAVYLCASSLKYGQGYEQFFGPGTRLTVL.

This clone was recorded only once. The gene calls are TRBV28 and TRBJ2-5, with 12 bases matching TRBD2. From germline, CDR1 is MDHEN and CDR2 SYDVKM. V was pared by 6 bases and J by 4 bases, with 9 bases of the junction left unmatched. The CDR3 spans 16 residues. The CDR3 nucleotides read TGTGCCAGCAGCTCCCCGACTAGCGGGAGCAGAGAGACCCAGTACTTC. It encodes CASSSPTSGSRETQYF.

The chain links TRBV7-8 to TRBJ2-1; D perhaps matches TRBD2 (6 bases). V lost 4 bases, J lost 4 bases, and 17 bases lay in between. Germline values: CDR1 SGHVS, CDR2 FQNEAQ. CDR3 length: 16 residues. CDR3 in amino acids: CASSSAPGTSYNEQFF. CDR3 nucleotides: TGTGCCAGCAGCTCGGCGCCCGGGACTTCTTACAATGAGCAGTTCTTC. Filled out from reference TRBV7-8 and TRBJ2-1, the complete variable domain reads GAGVSQSPRYKVAKRGQDVALRCDPISGHVSLFWYQQALGQGPEFLTYFQNEAQLDKSGLPSDRFFAERPEGSVSTLKIQRTQQEDSAVYLCASSSAPGTSYNEQFFGPGTRLTVL.

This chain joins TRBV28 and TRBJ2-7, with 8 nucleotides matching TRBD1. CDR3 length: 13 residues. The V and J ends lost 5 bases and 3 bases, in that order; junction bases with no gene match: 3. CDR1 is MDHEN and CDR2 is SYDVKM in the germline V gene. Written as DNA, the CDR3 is TGTGCCAGCAGTCGGACAGGGATCTACGAGCAGTACTTC. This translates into CASSRTGIYEQYF.

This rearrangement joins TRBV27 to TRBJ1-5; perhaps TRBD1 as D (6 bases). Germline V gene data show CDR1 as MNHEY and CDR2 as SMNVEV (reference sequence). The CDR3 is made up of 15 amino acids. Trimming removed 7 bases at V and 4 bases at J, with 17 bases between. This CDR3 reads CASILVGADNQPQHF. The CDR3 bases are TGTGCCAGCATTCTGGTGGGGGCAGATAATCAGCCCCAGCATTTT.

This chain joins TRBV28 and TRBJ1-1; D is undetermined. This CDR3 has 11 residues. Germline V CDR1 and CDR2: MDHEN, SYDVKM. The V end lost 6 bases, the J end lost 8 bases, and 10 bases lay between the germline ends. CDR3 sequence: CASSIEKEAFF. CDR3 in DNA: TGTGCCAGCAGCATCGAGAAGGAAGCTTTCTTT. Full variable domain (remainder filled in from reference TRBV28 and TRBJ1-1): DVKVTQSSRYLVKRTGEKVFLECVQDMDHENMFWYRQDPGLGLRLIYFSYDVKMKEKGDIPEGYSVSREKKERFSLILESASTNQTSMYLCASSIEKEAFFGQGTRLTVV.

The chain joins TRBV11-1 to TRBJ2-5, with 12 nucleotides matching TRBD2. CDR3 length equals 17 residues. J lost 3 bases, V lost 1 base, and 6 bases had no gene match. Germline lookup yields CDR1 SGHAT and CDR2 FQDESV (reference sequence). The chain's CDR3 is CASSLGALAGGEETQYF. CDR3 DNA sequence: TGTGCCAGCAGCTTAGGGGCACTAGCGGGAGGCGAAGAGACCCAGTACTTC.

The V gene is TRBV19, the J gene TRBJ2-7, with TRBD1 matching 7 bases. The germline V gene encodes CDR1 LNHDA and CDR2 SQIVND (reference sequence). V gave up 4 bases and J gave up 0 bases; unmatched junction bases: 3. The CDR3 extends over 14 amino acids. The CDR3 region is CASSTQGPSYEQYF. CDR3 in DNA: TGTGCCAGTAGTACACAGGGGCCCTCCTACGAGCAGTACTTC.

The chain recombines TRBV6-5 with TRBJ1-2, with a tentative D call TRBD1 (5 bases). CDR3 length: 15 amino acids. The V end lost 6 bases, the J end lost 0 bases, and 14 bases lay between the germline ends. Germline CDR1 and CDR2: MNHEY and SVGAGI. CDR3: CASREHAQANYGYTF. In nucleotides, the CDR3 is TGTGCCAGCAGGGAACATGCACAGGCTAACTATGGCTACACCTTC.

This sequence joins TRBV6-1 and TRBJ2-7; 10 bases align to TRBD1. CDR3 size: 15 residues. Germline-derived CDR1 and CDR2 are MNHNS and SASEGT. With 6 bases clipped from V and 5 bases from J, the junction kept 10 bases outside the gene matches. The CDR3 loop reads CASRKGTGVDNEQYF. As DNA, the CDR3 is TGTGCCAGCAGGAAGGGGACAGGGGTTGACAACGAGCAGTACTTC.

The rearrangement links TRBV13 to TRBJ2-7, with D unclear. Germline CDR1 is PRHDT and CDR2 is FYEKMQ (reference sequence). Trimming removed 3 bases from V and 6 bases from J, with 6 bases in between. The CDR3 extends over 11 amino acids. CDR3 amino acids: CASSLTAEQYF. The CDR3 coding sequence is TGTGCCAGCAGCTTGACTGCCGAGCAGTACTTC.

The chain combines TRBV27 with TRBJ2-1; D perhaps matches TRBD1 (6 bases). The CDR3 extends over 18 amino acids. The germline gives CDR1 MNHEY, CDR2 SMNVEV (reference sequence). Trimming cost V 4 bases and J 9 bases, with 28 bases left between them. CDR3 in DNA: TGTGCCAGCAGTTCGTACCATCCGGGACATGGTAAGTCCGGTGAGCAGTTCTTC. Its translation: CASSSYHPGHGKSGEQFF.

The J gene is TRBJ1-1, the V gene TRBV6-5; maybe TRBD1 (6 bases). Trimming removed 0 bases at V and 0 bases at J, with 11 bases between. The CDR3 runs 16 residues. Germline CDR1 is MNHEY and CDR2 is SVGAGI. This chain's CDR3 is CASSYSMAGVNTEAFF. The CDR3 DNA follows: TGTGCCAGCAGTTACTCGATGGCAGGGGTGAACACTGAAGCTTTCTTT.

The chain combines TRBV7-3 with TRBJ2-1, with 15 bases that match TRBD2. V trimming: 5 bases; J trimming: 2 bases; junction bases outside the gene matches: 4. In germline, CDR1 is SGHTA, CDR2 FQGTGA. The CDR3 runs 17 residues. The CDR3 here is CASSAGTSGGTYNEQFF. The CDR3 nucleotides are TGTGCCAGCAGCGCCGGGACTAGCGGGGGGACCTACAATGAGCAGTTCTTC.

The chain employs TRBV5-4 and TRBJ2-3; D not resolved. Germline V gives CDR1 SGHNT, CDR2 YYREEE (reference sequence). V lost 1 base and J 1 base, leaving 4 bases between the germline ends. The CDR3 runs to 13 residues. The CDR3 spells CASSLRGTDTQYF. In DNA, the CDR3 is TGTGCCAGCAGCTTGCGTGGCACAGATACGCAGTATTTT. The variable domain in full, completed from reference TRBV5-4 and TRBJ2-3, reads ETGVTQSPTHLIKTRGQQVTLRCSSQSGHNTVSWYQQALGQGPQFIFQYYREEENGRGNFPPRFSGLQFPNYSSELNVNALELDDSALYLCASSLRGTDTQYFGPGTRLTVL.

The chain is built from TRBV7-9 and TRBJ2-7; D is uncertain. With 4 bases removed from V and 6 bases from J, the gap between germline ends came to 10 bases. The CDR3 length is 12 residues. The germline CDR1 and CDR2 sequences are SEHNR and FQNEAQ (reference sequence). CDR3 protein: CASSWLQSEQYF. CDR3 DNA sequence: TGTGCCAGCAGCTGGCTCCAAAGCGAGCAGTACTTC.

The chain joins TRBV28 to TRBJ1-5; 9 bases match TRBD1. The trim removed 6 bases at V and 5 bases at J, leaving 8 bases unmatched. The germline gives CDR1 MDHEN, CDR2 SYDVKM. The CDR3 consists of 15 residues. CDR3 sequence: CASRSGTGRHQPQHF. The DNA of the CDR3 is TGTGCCAGCAGGTCCGGGACAGGGCGGCATCAGCCCCAGCATTTT.

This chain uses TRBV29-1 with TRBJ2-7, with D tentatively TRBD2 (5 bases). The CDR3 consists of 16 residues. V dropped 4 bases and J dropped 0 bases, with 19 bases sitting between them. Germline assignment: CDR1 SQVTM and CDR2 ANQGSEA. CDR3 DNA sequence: TGCAGCGTTGCCACCCCCGGGGTCGCCCTCTCCTACGAGCAGTACTTC. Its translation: CSVATPGVALSYEQYF.

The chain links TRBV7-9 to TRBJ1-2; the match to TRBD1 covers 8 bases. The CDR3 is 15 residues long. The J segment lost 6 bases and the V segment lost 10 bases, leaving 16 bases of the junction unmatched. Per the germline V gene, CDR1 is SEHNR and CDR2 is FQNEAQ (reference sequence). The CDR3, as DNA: TGTGCCACCGGCCCCGGGACAGGCGACGTACATGGCTACACCTTC. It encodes CATGPGTGDVHGYTF.

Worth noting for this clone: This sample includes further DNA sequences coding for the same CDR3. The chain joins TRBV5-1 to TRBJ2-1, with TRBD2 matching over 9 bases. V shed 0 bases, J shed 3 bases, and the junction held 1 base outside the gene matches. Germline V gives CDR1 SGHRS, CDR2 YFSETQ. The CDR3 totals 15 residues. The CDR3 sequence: CASSLGLADYNEQFF. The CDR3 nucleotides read TGCGCCAGCAGCTTGGGACTAGCGGACTACAATGAGCAGTTCTTC.

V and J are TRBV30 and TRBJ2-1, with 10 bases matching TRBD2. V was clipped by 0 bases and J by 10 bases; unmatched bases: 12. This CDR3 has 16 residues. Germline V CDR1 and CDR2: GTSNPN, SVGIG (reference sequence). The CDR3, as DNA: TGTGCCTGGAGTGTCCCCTTACTAGCGGGGCCACTAGAGCAGTTCTTC. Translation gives CAWSVPLLAGPLEQFF.

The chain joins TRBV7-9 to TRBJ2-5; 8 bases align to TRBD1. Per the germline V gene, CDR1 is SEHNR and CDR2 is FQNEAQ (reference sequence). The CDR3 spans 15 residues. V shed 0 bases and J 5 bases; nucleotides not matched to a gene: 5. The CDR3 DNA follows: TGTGCCAGCAGCTTAGCGCGGACAGGGAGCGAGACCCAGTACTTC. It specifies CASSLARTGSETQYF.

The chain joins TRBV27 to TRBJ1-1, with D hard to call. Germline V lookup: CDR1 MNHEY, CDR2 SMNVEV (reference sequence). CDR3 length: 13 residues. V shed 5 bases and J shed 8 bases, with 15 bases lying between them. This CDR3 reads CASSPCPETEAFF. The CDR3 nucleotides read TGTGCCAGCAGTCCATGTCCAGAGACAGAAGCTTTCTTT.

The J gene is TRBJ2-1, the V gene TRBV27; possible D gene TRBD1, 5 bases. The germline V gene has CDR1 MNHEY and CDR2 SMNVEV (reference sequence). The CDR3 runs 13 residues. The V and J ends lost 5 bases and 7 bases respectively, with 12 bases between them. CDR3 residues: CASSRSQGNEQFF. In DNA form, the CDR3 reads TGTGCCAGCAGTCGTAGCCAGGGAAATGAGCAGTTCTTC.